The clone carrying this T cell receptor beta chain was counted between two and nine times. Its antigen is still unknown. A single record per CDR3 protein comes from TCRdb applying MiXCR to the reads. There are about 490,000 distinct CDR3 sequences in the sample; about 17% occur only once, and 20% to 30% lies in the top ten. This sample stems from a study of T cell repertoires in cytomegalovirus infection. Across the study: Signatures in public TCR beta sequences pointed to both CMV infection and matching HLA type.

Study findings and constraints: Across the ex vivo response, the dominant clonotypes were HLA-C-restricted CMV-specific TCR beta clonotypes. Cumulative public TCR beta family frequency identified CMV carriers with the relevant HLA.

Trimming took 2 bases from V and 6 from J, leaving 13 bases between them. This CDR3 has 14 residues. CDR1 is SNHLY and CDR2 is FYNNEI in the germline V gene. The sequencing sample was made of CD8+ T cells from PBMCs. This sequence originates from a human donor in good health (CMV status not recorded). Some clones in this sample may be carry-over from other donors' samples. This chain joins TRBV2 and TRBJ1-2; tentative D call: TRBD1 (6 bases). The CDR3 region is CASSEYRAGDGYTF. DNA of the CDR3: TGTGCCAGCAGTGAATATAGGGCAGGGGATGGCTACACCTTC.